The rows below give T cell receptor beta chains drawn from one sample of a study of PD-L1 blockade in urothelial cancer. Only in-frame clones appear in the TCRdb table, and some are missing; sequencing was by immunoSEQ multiplex PCR. This repertoire shows some 45,000 clones, around 88% found once; its top ten account for almost 4%. The material sequenced was PBMCs, taken around atezolizumab (anti-PD-L1) treatment. All receptors derive from an elderly man with urothelial cancer. Both conserved end residues are part of each CDR3. D genes are given only for firm matches. Rows give clone size only sometimes, using once, few, many, or a class for an expanded clone.

D: -
size: -
V: TRBV13
J: TRBJ2-7
CDR3: CASSLGSSVHEQYF
DNA: TGTGCCAGCAGCTTAGGGTCCAGCGTCCACGAGCAGTACTTC

D: -
size: -
V: TRBV7-9
J: TRBJ1-5
CDR3: CASSLNYQPQHF
DNA: TGTGCCAGCAGCTTAAACTACCAGCCCCAGCATTTT

D: TRBD2
size: -
V: TRBV6-1
J: TRBJ2-7
CDR3: CASRVPGLNQQYF
DNA: TGTGCCAGCAGGGTACCGGGACTAAACCAGCAGTACTTC

D: TRBD2
size: -
V: TRBV7-2
J: TRBJ2-2
CDR3: CASPLAGTGELFF
DNA: TGTGCCAGCCCCCTAGCGGGGACCGGGGAGCTGTTTTTT

D: -
size: -
V: TRBV19
J: TRBJ2-5
CDR3: CASSIGGGGNKQETQYF
DNA: TGTGCCAGTAGTATAGGGGGGGGCGGGAATAAACAAGAGACCCAGTACTTC

D: -
size: -
V: TRBV18
J: TRBJ1-1
CDR3: CASSPSEGFTEAFF
DNA: TGTGCCAGCTCACCATCGGAGGGTTTCACTGAAGCTTTCTTT

D: TRBD2
size: -
V: TRBV14
J: TRBJ2-3
CDR3: CASSLRWSGSADTQYF
DNA: TGTGCCAGCAGCCTTAGGTGGAGCGGGAGTGCAGATACGCAGTATTTT

D: -
size: -
V: TRBV7-2
J: TRBJ1-3
CDR3: CASSLEEYSGNTIYF
DNA: TGTGCCAGCAGCTTAGAGGAGTACTCTGGAAACACCATATATTTT

D: -
size: -
V: TRBV30
J: TRBJ2-7
CDR3: CAWGSGKVEQYF
DNA: TGTGCCTGGGGGTCGGGAAAGGTTGAGCAGTACTTC

D: -
size: -
V: TRBV6-5
J: TRBJ2-2
CDR3: CASSLLPTGPGELFF
DNA: TGTGCCAGCAGTTTACTCCCAACAGGTCCCGGGGAGCTGTTTTTT

D: TRBD2
size: -
V: TRBV6-1
J: TRBJ2-7
CDR3: CATLPGLAGIEQYF
DNA: TGTGCCACCCTCCCGGGACTAGCGGGAATAGAGCAGTACTTC

D: TRBD2
size: once
V: TRBV25-1
J: TRBJ2-7
CDR3: CASTPPGGIYEQYF
DNA: TGTGCCAGCACCCCCCCGGGAGGGATCTACGAGCAGTACTTC

D: TRBD1
size: -
V: TRBV6-1
J: TRBJ2-3
CDR3: CASSLTGPADTQYF
DNA: TGTGCCAGCAGCCTGACAGGGCCGGCAGATACGCAGTATTTT

D: TRBD2
size: -
V: TRBV7-9
J: TRBJ2-7
CDR3: CASSWVATASGSWYEQYF
DNA: TGTGCCAGCAGCTGGGTTGCTACGGCTAGCGGGAGTTGGTACGAGCAGTACTTC

D: TRBD1
size: -
V: TRBV5-1
J: TRBJ2-7
CDR3: CASSSTDRGGYEQYF
DNA: TGCGCCAGCAGCTCGACGGACAGGGGCGGCTACGAGCAGTACTTC

D: TRBD1
size: -
V: TRBV7-2
J: TRBJ1-2
CDR3: CASSLQGGRGYTF
DNA: TGTGCCAGCAGCTTACAGGGGGGTCGGGGCTACACCTTC

D: -
size: -
V: TRBV16
J: TRBJ1-2
CDR3: CASSPRGLGGYTF
DNA: TGTGCCAGCAGCCCAAGGGGGTTAGGTGGCTACACCTTC

D: -
size: -
V: TRBV11-2
J: TRBJ1-2
CDR3: CASSSVGEGYGYTF
DNA: TGTGCCAGCAGTTCCGTCGGGGAGGGCTATGGCTACACCTTC

D: -
size: -
V: TRBV28
J: TRBJ1-2
CDR3: CASSFHTLDYGYTF
DNA: TGTGCCAGCAGTTTCCACACCTTGGACTATGGCTACACCTTC

D: -
size: -
V: TRBV6-5
J: TRBJ2-6
CDR3: CASSMTISGANVLTF
DNA: TGTGCCAGCAGCATGACTATCTCTGGGGCCAACGTCCTGACTTTC

D: TRBD1
size: -
V: TRBV6-5
J: TRBJ1-1
CDR3: CASSYGQASNTEAFF
DNA: TGTGCCAGCAGTTACGGACAGGCCTCGAATACTGAAGCTTTCTTT

D: TRBD1
size: -
V: TRBV11-2
J: TRBJ1-5
CDR3: CASSLANDRAQPQHF
DNA: TGTGCCAGCAGCTTGGCCAATGACAGGGCCCAGCCCCAGCATTTT

D: TRBD1
size: -
V: TRBV7-2
J: TRBJ2-7
CDR3: CASSLTAGTGIAYEQYF
DNA: TGTGCCAGCAGTCTTACAGCCGGGACAGGGATAGCCTACGAGCAGTACTTC

D: -
size: -
V: TRBV11-2
J: TRBJ2-1
CDR3: CASSPLFARFSYNEQFF
DNA: TGTGCCAGCAGCCCCCTTTTCGCGAGGTTCTCCTACAATGAGCAGTTCTTC

D: -
size: -
V: TRBV12-5
J: TRBJ2-3
CDR3: CASGPGQAFSTDTQYF
DNA: TGTGCTAGTGGTCCGGGACAAGCTTTTAGCACAGATACGCAGTATTTT

D: TRBD1
size: -
V: TRBV6-6
J: TRBJ1-3
CDR3: CASSGTAGGNTIYF
DNA: TGTGCCAGCAGTGGGACAGCGGGCGGAAACACCATATATTTT

D: TRBD1
size: -
V: TRBV4-1
J: TRBJ2-1
CDR3: CASSQGTGGRYNEQFF
DNA: TGCGCCAGCAGCCAAGGAACAGGGGGCCGCTACAATGAGCAGTTCTTC

D: TRBD1
size: -
V: TRBV27
J: TRBJ1-1
CDR3: CASKALDRTIEAFF
DNA: TGTGCCAGCAAAGCCCTGGACAGGACAATTGAAGCTTTCTTT

D: -
size: -
V: TRBV10-3
J: TRBJ1-1
CDR3: CAISGDEGLTNTEAFF
DNA: TGTGCCATCAGTGGAGATGAGGGACTGACTAACACTGAAGCTTTCTTT

D: TRBD2
size: -
V: TRBV4-1
J: TRBJ2-2
CDR3: CASSPTSISNTGELFF
DNA: TGCGCCAGCAGCCCGACTAGCATCTCGAACACCGGGGAGCTGTTTTTT

D: TRBD2
size: -
V: TRBV27
J: TRBJ2-3
CDR3: CASTAGGGTDTQYF
DNA: TGTGCCAGCACGGCGGGAGGAGGTACAGATACGCAGTATTTT

D: TRBD2
size: -
V: TRBV6-5
J: TRBJ2-7
CDR3: CASSYGRASGEQYF
DNA: TGTGCCAGCAGTTACGGGAGGGCCTCTGGCGAGCAGTACTTC

D: -
size: -
V: TRBV7-2
J: TRBJ2-7
CDR3: CASSLGANIYEQYF
DNA: TGTGCCAGCAGCTTAGGAGCTAATATCTACGAGCAGTACTTC

D: -
size: -
V: TRBV27
J: TRBJ1-1
CDR3: CASSSLGGATEAFF
DNA: TGTGCCAGCAGTTCTCTAGGTGGCGCCACTGAAGCTTTCTTT

D: -
size: -
V: TRBV6-5
J: TRBJ2-6
CDR3: CASRPQGSGANVLTF
DNA: TGTGCCAGCAGGCCTCAGGGATCTGGGGCCAACGTCCTGACTTTC

D: -
size: -
V: TRBV10-3
J: TRBJ1-4
CDR3: CAIGATNEKLFF
DNA: TGTGCCATCGGAGCAACTAATGAAAAACTGTTTTTT

D: -
size: once
V: TRBV6-1
J: TRBJ1-2
CDR3: CASSEEWGSFPPLSGYTF
DNA: TGTGCCAGCAGTGAAGAATGGGGCAGTTTTCCCCCCCTCTCTGGCTACACCTTC

D: TRBD1
size: -
V: TRBV11-3
J: TRBJ1-5
CDR3: CASSLELDRENQPQHF
DNA: TGTGCCAGCAGCTTAGAGCTGGACAGGGAAAATCAGCCCCAGCATTTT

D: -
size: -
V: TRBV10-3
J: TRBJ2-5
CDR3: CATAPGGYQETQYF
DNA: TGTGCCACCGCCCCTGGGGGGTACCAAGAGACCCAGTACTTC

D: -
size: -
V: TRBV5-1
J: TRBJ2-7
CDR3: CASSLDAVVGGYEQYF
DNA: TGCGCCAGCAGCTTGGATGCCGTGGTGGGGGGCTACGAGCAGTACTTC

D: -
size: -
V: TRBV15
J: TRBJ1-1
CDR3: CATSRDKGNPNTEAFF
DNA: TGTGCCACCAGCAGAGATAAGGGGAATCCGAACACTGAAGCTTTCTTT

D: -
size: once
V: TRBV5-6
J: TRBJ1-1
CDR3: CASSLNTEAFF
DNA: TGTGCCAGCAGCCTCAACACTGAAGCTTTCTTT

D: TRBD1
size: -
V: TRBV5-1
J: TRBJ2-7
CDR3: CASSLDRGLKYEQYF
DNA: TGCGCCAGCAGCTTGGACAGGGGCCTGAAGTACGAGCAGTACTTC

D: TRBD2
size: once
V: TRBV4-1
J: TRBJ2-3
CDR3: CASSPLSGRQTDTQYF
DNA: TGCGCCAGCAGTCCCCTTAGCGGGAGGCAAACAGATACGCAGTATTTT

D: -
size: -
V: TRBV28
J: TRBJ2-4
CDR3: CASSSPGEGNIQYF
DNA: TGTGCCAGCAGTTCTCCAGGAGAGGGAAACATTCAGTACTTC

D: TRBD2
size: -
V: TRBV6-5
J: TRBJ2-7
CDR3: CASSASGRSYEQYF
DNA: TGTGCCAGCAGTGCTAGCGGGAGATCCTACGAGCAGTACTTC

D: TRBD1
size: once
V: TRBV28
J: TRBJ1-1
CDR3: CASPPGTGEYTEAFF
DNA: TGTGCCAGCCCGCCGGGGACAGGGGAATACACTGAAGCTTTCTTT

D: -
size: -
V: TRBV10-1
J: TRBJ2-7
CDR3: CASSESSSRGEQYF
DNA: TGCGCCAGCAGTGAGTCCAGTTCCCGGGGCGAGCAGTACTTC

D: -
size: -
V: TRBV21-1
J: TRBJ2-5
CDR3: CASSKGDRRTQETQYF
DNA: TGTGCCAGCAGCAAAGGGGACAGGAGGACTCAAGAGACCCAGTACTTC

D: -
size: -
V: TRBV29-1
J: TRBJ1-2
CDR3: CSVGKLGANYGYTF
DNA: TGCAGCGTTGGTAAGCTGGGGGCGAACTATGGCTACACCTTC

D: TRBD2
size: -
V: TRBV5-6
J: TRBJ2-7
CDR3: CASSHLSGRSNEQYF
DNA: TGTGCCAGCAGTCATTTGAGCGGGAGGAGTAACGAGCAGTACTTC

D: -
size: -
V: TRBV7-7
J: TRBJ2-1
CDR3: CASSLASYNEQFF
DNA: TGTGCCAGCAGCTTAGCCTCTTACAATGAGCAGTTCTTC

D: -
size: -
V: TRBV18
J: TRBJ2-5
CDR3: CASSPEIGQGETQYF
DNA: TGTGCCAGCTCACCAGAAATAGGGCAGGGAGAGACCCAGTACTTC

D: TRBD1
size: -
V: TRBV18
J: TRBJ2-6
CDR3: CASSPSWTGHSGANVLTF
DNA: TGTGCCAGCTCACCTTCGTGGACAGGCCACTCTGGGGCCAACGTCCTGACTTTC

D: TRBD1
size: few
V: TRBV2
J: TRBJ2-5
CDR3: CASNLAGTGQETQYF
DNA: TGTGCCAGCAACCTCGCCGGGACAGGCCAAGAGACCCAGTACTTC